This TCR beta chain was obtained from a study of identical twins. Study-level results: Fewer insertions were carried by abundant cord blood beta clonotypes, but none was seen in memory repertoires.

With respect to this clonotype: No antigen is known for it.

J was trimmed by 5 bases and V by 4 bases; bases with no gene match: 12. CDR1 is SGHVS and CDR2 is FNYEAQ in the germline V gene. The CDR3 loop spans 17 amino acids. Via MiXCR, TCRdb re-called the 5' RACE reads, giving one row per CDR3 protein. In the table there are 450,000 or so distinct CDR3 sequences, roughly an eighth of which are singletons. These same data were also listed under a study on yellow fever vaccine responses in identical twins.

The sequenced sample consisted of CD4+ T cells sorted from blood. The chain couples TRBV7-6 to TRBJ2-1, with 9 nucleotides matching TRBD1. The TCR was taken from a woman aged 18 to 35 in good health. The CDR3 is CASSSVFTGGANNEQFF. Here the CDR3 DNA reads TGTGCCAGCAGCTCGGTCTTTACAGGGGGCGCGAACAATGAGCAGTTCTTC.